These 30 T cell receptor beta chains came from one sample sequenced in a study of cytomegalovirus exposure and HLA in healthy donors. The study ran its PCR with 60 Vbeta and 13 Jbeta primers. The assay was immunoSEQ multiplex PCR, and TCRdb's table has in-frame clones only and misses some. The profile shows about 42,000 clones, 50% of them singletons. Sequenced material: PBMCs. The receptor set was obtained from a human donor in good health.

The CDR3 spells CASTGHLINQPQHF. Written as DNA, the CDR3 is TGTGCCAGCACGGGACACCTAATCAATCAGCCCCAGCATTTT. The chain has TRBV6-5 and TRBJ1-5; tentative D call: TRBD1 (6 bases). Deletions cut 7 bases from V and 3 bases from J, with 13 bases between. In germline, CDR1 is MNHEY, CDR2 SVGAGI. The CDR3 sequence is 14 residues long.

Only a few counts were recorded for this clone. CDR3 sequence (DNA): TGTGCCAGTGGACAGGCTAGGGATTCACCCCTCCACTTT. It translates to CASGQARDSPLHF. The chain carries TRBV6-4 and TRBJ1-6; 7 nucleotides agree with TRBD1. The V gene's germline CDR1 is MRHNA and CDR2 SNTAGT. V was clipped by 9 bases and J by 8 bases; unmatched bases: 7. The CDR3 is made up of 13 amino acids.

This clone was seen only a few times. The chain recombines TRBV12-2 with TRBJ1-5; the D segment call TRBD1 is taken from the table without a DNA check. TRBV12-2 constitutes a pseudogene. The CDR3 extends over 13 amino acids. CDR3 in amino acids: CAAWTGGCQPQHF. CDR3 sequence (DNA): TGTGCAGCTTGGACAGGGGGCTGTCAGCCCCAGCATTTT.

V and J are TRBV6-5 and TRBJ2-7, with a tentative D call TRBD1 (5 bases). Looked up from germline, CDR1 is MNHEY and CDR2 is SVGAGI. V lost 2 bases, J lost 1 base, and 9 bases lay in between. The CDR3 is made up of 14 amino acids. This CDR3 reads CASSYTTVSYEQYF. DNA for the CDR3: TGTGCCAGCAGTTACACGACAGTGTCCTACGAGCAGTACTTC.

In its sample, this clone was seen a few times. The chain combines TRBV15 with TRBJ1-4, with D possibly TRBD1 on 6 matching bases. The CDR3 runs 13 residues. Trimming took 5 bases from V and 4 from J, leaving 8 bases between them. Germline CDR1 LNHNV, CDR2 YYDKDF (reference sequence). CDR3 coding DNA: TGTGCCACCAGCTCGGACAGTAATGAAAAACTGTTTTTT. Protein product: CATSSDSNEKLFF.

The chain carries TRBV10-3 and TRBJ2-3; D is perhaps TRBD1 (6 bases). The V gene's germline CDR1 is ENHRY and CDR2 SYGVKD. The CDR3 covers 18 residues. Trimming shortened V by 2 bases and J by 3 bases, and 21 bases separated the two germline ends. The CDR3 spells CAISETNGQPLETDTQYF. CDR3 nucleotides: TGTGCCATCAGTGAGACTAACGGACAGCCCTTAGAGACAGATACGCAGTATTTT.

V and J are TRBV5-1 and TRBJ2-7; possible D gene TRBD2, 5 bases. Germline values: CDR1 SGHRS, CDR2 YFSETQ. V was trimmed by 6 bases and J by 3 bases, leaving 13 bases between them. CDR3 length: 13 amino acids. CDR3 residues: CASNPGEFYEQYF. The CDR3 bases are TGCGCCAGCAACCCCGGGGAGTTCTACGAGCAGTACTTC.

CDR3 residues: CASSFEQGKNIQYF. The DNA of the CDR3 is TGTGCCAGCAGCTTTGAACAGGGCAAAAACATTCAGTACTTC. This sequence joins TRBV5-5 and TRBJ2-4, with TRBD1 as a possible D gene (6 bases). Looked up from germline, CDR1 is SGHKS and CDR2 is YYEKEE (reference sequence). Trimming took off 2 bases at V and 3 bases at J, with 9 bases between the two ends. This CDR3 spans 14 amino acids.

The gene calls are TRBV2 and TRBJ2-7, with D possibly being TRBD1 (6 bases). V shed 3 bases and J shed 6 bases, with 18 bases lying between them. Germline V CDR1 and CDR2: SNHLY, FYNNEI. This CDR3 has 15 amino acids. In DNA, the CDR3 is TGTGCCAGCAGTGACGTGTGGGGGCTCTGGGGCGAGCAGTACTTC. It yields the protein CASSDVWGLWGEQYF.

The V gene is TRBV18, the J gene TRBJ2-5, with 12 bases lining up with TRBD2. The assigned J gene may be wrong: the sequence end matches TRBJ2-7 better. CDR3 length: 16 residues. The germline V gene encodes CDR1 KGHSH and CDR2 LQKENI. Here the CDR3 DNA reads TGTGCCAGCTCATCGGGACTAGCGGGTAACTCCTACGAGCAGTACTTC. Its protein is CASSSGLAGNSYEQYF.

This clone was observed a handful of times. The rearrangement uses TRBV14 and TRBJ2-3; D is possibly TRBD1 (6 bases). The CDR3 runs 16 residues. The germline gives CDR1 SGHDN, CDR2 FVKESK. The V end was cut by 1 base, the J end by 3 bases, with 14 bases between. The CDR3 loop reads CASSQVGAGVTDTQYF. CDR3 DNA sequence: TGTGCCAGCAGCCAAGTGGGGGCAGGGGTTACAGATACGCAGTATTTT.

The J gene is TRBJ2-5, the V gene TRBV29-1; 8 nucleotides agree with TRBD1. The germline V gene encodes CDR1 SQVTM and CDR2 ANQGSEA. This CDR3 has 13 residues. V shed 6 bases and J 4 bases; nucleotides not matched to a gene: 7. CDR3 nucleotides: TGCAGCGTGGGGCAGGGGGCTGGAGAGACCCAGTACTTC. Translated: CSVGQGAGETQYF. Using reference TRBV29-1 and TRBJ2-5 for the parts outside the CDR3, the full variable domain is SAVISQKPSRDICQRGTSLTIQCQVDSQVTMMFWYRQQPGQSLTLIATANQGSEATYESGFVIDKFPISRPNLTFSTLTVSNMSPEDSSIYLCSVGQGAGETQYFGPGTRLLVL.

This clone was seen a few times. The chain is built from TRBV6-5 and TRBJ2-7, with 8 nucleotides matching TRBD1. The J segment lost 4 bases and the V segment lost 0 bases, leaving 5 bases of the junction unmatched. The V gene's germline CDR1 is MNHEY and CDR2 SVGAGI. There are 15 residues in the CDR3. The CDR3: CASSYSGTGTYEQYF. The CDR3 DNA is TGTGCCAGCAGTTACTCCGGGACAGGAACTTACGAGCAGTACTTC.

This clone was observed a few times. The V call is TRBV11-3, the J call TRBJ2-2; D possibly corresponds to TRBD2 (7 bases). V lost 5 bases and J 6 bases, leaving 16 bases between the germline ends. The germline CDR1 and CDR2 sequences are SGHNT and YENEEA. CDR3 length: 15 residues. For the CDR3, the DNA is TGTGCCAGCAGCGCTCAAGGAGGGGGGGCCGGGGAGCTGTTTTTT. It translates to CASSAQGGGAGELFF.

The chain joins TRBV7-3 to TRBJ2-1; D is possibly TRBD2 (5 bases). The germline V and J ends were trimmed by 1 base and 8 bases, with 15 bases remaining between them. Germline assignment: CDR1 SGHTA and CDR2 FQGTGA. The CDR3 has 15 residues. CDR3 sequence: CASSLRAWSADEQFF. The CDR3 coding sequence is TGTGCCAGCAGCTTAAGAGCCTGGTCAGCGGATGAGCAGTTCTTC.

The chain employs TRBV19 and TRBJ1-4; the match to TRBD1 covers 12 bases. The CDR3 runs 16 residues. The germline gives CDR1 LNHDA, CDR2 SQIVND (reference sequence). After removal of 3 bases from V and 8 bases from J, the junction contained 7 bases not matched to a gene. DNA of the CDR3: TGTGCCAGTAGTATTACAGGGGACAGGGGGCGGGAAAAACTGTTTTTT. It specifies CASSITGDRGREKLFF.

This clone turned up a few times. This sample also contains other DNA sequences that code for the same CDR3. V usage is TRBV2 and J usage is TRBJ2-7; D remains ambiguous. V was pared by 5 bases and J by 0 bases, with 5 bases between. Germline values: CDR1 SNHLY, CDR2 FYNNEI. The CDR3 totals 12 residues. The CDR3 loop is CASSKLSYEQYF. The CDR3 DNA is TGTGCCAGCAGTAAGCTCTCCTACGAGCAGTACTTC.

V usage is TRBV4-1 and J usage is TRBJ2-2; perhaps TRBD2 as D (7 bases). Germline assignment: CDR1 MGHRA and CDR2 YSYEKL. V shed 4 bases and J shed 3 bases, with 18 bases lying between them. This CDR3 has 17 amino acids. CDR3 coding DNA: TGCGCCAGCAGCCGGGGGGGGGCAGCGGTCGACACCGGGGAGCTGTTTTTT. Translated, it gives CASSRGGAAVDTGELFF.

V is TRBV7-3 and J is TRBJ2-1; 9 positions match TRBD2. From germline, CDR1 is SGHTA and CDR2 FQGTGA. The CDR3 is 14 amino acids. The V gene end was trimmed by 7 bases and the J gene end by 6 bases; junction bases not matched to a gene: 7. The CDR3 sequence is CASTSGLAFNEQFF. The CDR3 region has the DNA TGTGCCAGCACCTCGGGACTAGCATTCAATGAGCAGTTCTTC.

The V gene is TRBV7-2, the J gene TRBJ1-1; D might be TRBD1 (5 bases). Trimming pared 2 bases from V and 5 bases from J, leaving 15 bases between. This CDR3 has 15 amino acids. Looked up from germline, CDR1 is SGHTA and CDR2 is FQGNSA. The CDR3 sequence is CASSLLSGGGTEAFF. CDR3 nucleotides: TGTGCCAGCAGCTTACTTAGCGGCGGGGGGACTGAAGCTTTCTTT.

The chain recombines TRBV2 with TRBJ1-1, with D maybe TRBD1 (5 bases). This CDR3 contains 14 residues. Trimming shortened V by 9 bases and J by 0 bases, and 14 bases separated the two germline ends. CDR1 and CDR2 from the germline V gene are SNHLY and FYNNEI. The chain's CDR3 is CASYPGHMNTEAFF. The CDR3 DNA follows: TGTGCCAGTTACCCCGGACATATGAACACTGAAGCTTTCTTT.

The chain employs TRBV5-4 and TRBJ1-2; TRBD1 agrees at 11 bases. The length of the CDR3 is 15 residues. Germline V CDR1 and CDR2: SGHNT, YYREEE (reference sequence). The ends lost 0 bases at V and 7 bases at J; junction bases unmatched: 5. The CDR3 is CASSLAPGQGVGYTF. The CDR3 coding sequence is TGTGCCAGCAGCTTGGCCCCGGGACAGGGGGTTGGCTACACCTTC.

Only a few counts were recorded for this clone. This chain connects TRBV14 to TRBJ1-2; D call uncertain. This CDR3 has 12 amino acids. Per germline, CDR1 SGHDN and CDR2 FVKESK. V gave up 9 bases and J gave up 7 bases, with 15 bases separating them. The CDR3 here is CASAAGRSGYTF. The CDR3 DNA reads TGTGCCAGTGCGGCGGGGAGGAGTGGCTACACCTTC.

This chain uses TRBV6-5 with TRBJ1-5; 9 nucleotides align to TRBD1. J was trimmed by 0 bases and V by 10 bases; bases with no gene match: 7. The germline gives CDR1 MNHEY, CDR2 SVGAGI. This CDR3 contains 15 residues. The CDR3 loop reads CATRGGQGSNQPQHF. In DNA, the CDR3 is TGTGCCACAAGGGGGGGACAGGGTAGCAATCAGCCCCAGCATTTT.

V gene TRBV6-1 combines with J gene TRBJ2-1; TRBD2 matches at 7 bases. CDR3 length equals 14 residues. Germline CDR1 reads MNHNS; CDR2 reads SASEGT. Germline trimming cut 4 bases from V and 1 base from J; bases unmatched to any gene: 1. CDR3: CASSGTSSYNEQFF. Here the CDR3 DNA reads TGTGCCAGCAGTGGGACTAGTTCCTACAATGAGCAGTTCTTC.

This chain joins TRBV9 and TRBJ2-5, with D tentatively TRBD2 (5 bases). The ends were cut back, 3 bases at V and 5 bases at J, with 17 bases in the middle. The CDR3 is made up of 15 amino acids. CDR1 and CDR2 from the germline V gene are SGDLS and YYNGEE. The CDR3 region has the DNA TGTGCCAGCAGCGCGGACTCGAGGCAGCTTGAGACCCAGTACTTC. This translates into CASSADSRQLETQYF. Variable domain in full (rest from reference TRBV9 and TRBJ2-5): DSGVTQTPKHLITATGQRVTLRCSPRSGDLSVYWYQQSLDQGLQFLIQYYNGEERAKGNILERFSAQQFPDLHSELNLSSLELGDSALYFCASSADSRQLETQYFGPGTRLLVL.

This clone is a singleton in its sample. This rearrangement joins TRBV7-3 to TRBJ1-1; 9 bases align to TRBD1. Trimming at V came to 5 bases and at J to 5 bases, leaving 6 bases not matched to a gene. The CDR3 extends over 14 amino acids. In germline, CDR1 is SGHTA, CDR2 FQGTGA. As DNA, the CDR3 is TGTGCCAGCAGCCAACAGGGGGCAGGTACTGAAGCTTTCTTT. Translating gives CASSQQGAGTEAFF.

The chain has TRBV5-1 and TRBJ2-3; TRBD2 agrees at 8 bases. V was pared by 4 bases and J by 1 base, with 8 bases of the junction left unmatched. The length of the CDR3 is 16 residues. CDR1 and CDR2 (germline): SGHRS, YFSETQ. The CDR3, as DNA: TGCGCCAGCAGCCGAGAACCGACTAGCGGCACAGATACGCAGTATTTT. Translation: CASSREPTSGTDTQYF.

The rearrangement joins TRBV25-1 to TRBJ2-7, with TRBD2 matching 9 bases. This CDR3 region has 16 residues. CDR1 and CDR2 from the germline V gene are MGHDK and SYGVNS. Trimming took 1 base from V and 3 from J; bases not matched to a gene: 7. CDR3 nucleotide sequence: TGTGCCAGCAGTGAATCTCGGCTAGCGGGGAGCTACGAGCAGTACTTC. Translation: CASSESRLAGSYEQYF.

This sequence joins TRBV4-2 and TRBJ2-1, with 7 nucleotides matching TRBD2. The CDR3 sequence is 16 residues long. V lost 6 bases, J lost 5 bases, and 13 bases stayed unmatched. The germline V gene has CDR1 LGHNA and CDR2 YNFKEQ. This CDR3 is CASSRGGRPTNNEQFF. CDR3 sequence (DNA): TGTGCCAGCAGTCGAGGCGGGAGACCCACAAACAATGAGCAGTTCTTC.